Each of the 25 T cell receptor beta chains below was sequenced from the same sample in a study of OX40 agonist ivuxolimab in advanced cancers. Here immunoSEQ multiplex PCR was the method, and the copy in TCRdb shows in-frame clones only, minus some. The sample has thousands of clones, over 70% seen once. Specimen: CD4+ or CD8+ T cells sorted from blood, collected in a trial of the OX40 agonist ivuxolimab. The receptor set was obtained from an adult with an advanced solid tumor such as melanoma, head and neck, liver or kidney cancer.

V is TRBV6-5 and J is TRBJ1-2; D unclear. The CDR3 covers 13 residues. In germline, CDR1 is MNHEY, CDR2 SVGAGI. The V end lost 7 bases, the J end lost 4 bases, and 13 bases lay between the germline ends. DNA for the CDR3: TGTGCCAGCACGAAGAATCCCCCCTATGGCTACACCTTC. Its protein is CASTKNPPYGYTF.

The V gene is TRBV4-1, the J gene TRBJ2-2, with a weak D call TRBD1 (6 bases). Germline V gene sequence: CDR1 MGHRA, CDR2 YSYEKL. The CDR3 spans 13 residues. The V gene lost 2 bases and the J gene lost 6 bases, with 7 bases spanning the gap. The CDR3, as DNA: TGCGCCAGCAGCCAACAGGGGTCCGGGGAGCTGTTTTTT. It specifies CASSQQGSGELFF.

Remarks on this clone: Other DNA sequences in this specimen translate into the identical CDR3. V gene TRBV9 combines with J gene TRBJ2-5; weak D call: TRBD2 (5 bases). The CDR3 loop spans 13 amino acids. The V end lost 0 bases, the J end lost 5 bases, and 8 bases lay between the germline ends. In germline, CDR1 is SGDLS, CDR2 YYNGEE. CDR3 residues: CASSVARGETQYF. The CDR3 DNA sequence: TGTGCCAGCAGCGTAGCTAGAGGGGAGACCCAGTACTTC.

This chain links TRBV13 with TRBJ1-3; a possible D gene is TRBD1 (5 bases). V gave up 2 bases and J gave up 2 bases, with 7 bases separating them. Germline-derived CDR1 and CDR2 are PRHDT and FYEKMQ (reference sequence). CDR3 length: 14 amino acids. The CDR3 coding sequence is TGTGCCAGCAGCTTAAGGGGAACTGGAAACACCATATATTTT. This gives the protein CASSLRGTGNTIYF.

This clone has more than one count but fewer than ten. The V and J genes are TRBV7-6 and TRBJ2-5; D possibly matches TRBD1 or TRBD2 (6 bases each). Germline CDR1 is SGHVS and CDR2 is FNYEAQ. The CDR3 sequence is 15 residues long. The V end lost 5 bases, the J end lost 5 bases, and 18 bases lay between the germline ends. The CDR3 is CASSPQLGGGETQYF. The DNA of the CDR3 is TGTGCCAGCAGCCCCCAGTTGGGGGGCGGGGAGACCCAGTACTTC.

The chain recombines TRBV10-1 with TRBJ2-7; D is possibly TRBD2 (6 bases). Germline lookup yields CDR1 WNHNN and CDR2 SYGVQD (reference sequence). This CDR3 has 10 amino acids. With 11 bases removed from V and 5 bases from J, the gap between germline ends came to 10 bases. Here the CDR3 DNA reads TGCGCCCCACCGGGGGACGAGCAGTACTTC. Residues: CAPPGDEQYF.

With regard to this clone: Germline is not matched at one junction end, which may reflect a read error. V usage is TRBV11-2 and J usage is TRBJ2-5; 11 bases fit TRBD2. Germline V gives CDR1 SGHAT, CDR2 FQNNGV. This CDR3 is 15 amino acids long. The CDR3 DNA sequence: TGTGCCAGCAGTTTAGCGGGGGGGCTTCAAGAGACCCAGTACTTC. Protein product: CASSLAGGLQETQYF.

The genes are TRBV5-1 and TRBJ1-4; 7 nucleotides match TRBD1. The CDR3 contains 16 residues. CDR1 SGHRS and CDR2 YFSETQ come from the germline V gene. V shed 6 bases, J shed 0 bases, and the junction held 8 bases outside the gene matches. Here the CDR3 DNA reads TGCGCCAGCACGACAGGGTTTGGATCAACTAATGAAAAACTGTTTTTT. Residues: CASTTGFGSTNEKLFF.

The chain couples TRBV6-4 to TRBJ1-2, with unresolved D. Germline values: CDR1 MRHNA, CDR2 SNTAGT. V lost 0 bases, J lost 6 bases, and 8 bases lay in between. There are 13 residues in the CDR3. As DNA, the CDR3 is TGTGCCAGCAGTGACTCGGTGGGAGATGGCTACACCTTC. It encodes CASSDSVGDGYTF.

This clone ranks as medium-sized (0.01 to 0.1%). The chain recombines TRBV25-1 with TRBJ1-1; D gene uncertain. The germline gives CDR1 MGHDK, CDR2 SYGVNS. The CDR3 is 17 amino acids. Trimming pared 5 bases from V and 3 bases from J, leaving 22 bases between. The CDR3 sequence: CASSRKSALGLYTEAFF. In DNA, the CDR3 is TGTGCCAGCAGTAGGAAGAGCGCCCTAGGTTTGTACACTGAAGCTTTCTTT.

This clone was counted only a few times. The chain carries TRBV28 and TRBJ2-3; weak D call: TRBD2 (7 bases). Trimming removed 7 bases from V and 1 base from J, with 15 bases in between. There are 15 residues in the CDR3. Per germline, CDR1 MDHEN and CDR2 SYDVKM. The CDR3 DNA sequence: TGTGCCAGCACTGCGGGGGCGGGGGGCACAGATACGCAGTATTTT. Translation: CASTAGAGGTDTQYF. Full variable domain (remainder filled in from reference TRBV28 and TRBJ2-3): DVKVTQSSRYLVKRTGEKVFLECVQDMDHENMFWYRQDPGLGLRLIYFSYDVKMKEKGDIPEGYSVSREKKERFSLILESASTNQTSMYLCASTAGAGGTDTQYFGPGTRLTVL.

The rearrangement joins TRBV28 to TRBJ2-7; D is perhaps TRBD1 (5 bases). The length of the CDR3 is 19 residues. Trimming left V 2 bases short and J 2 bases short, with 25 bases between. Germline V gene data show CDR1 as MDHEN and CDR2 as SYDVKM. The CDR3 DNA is TGTGCCAGCAGTTTAGAATATCTCCCAGGGCCCCAGGGCACCTACGAGCAGTACTTC. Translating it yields CASSLEYLPGPQGTYEQYF.

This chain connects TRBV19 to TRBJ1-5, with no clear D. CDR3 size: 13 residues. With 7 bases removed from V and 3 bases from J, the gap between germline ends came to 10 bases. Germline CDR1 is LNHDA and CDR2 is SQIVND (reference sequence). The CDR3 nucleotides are TGTGCCAGTACCATTCGATACAATCAGCCCCAGCATTTT. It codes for CASTIRYNQPQHF. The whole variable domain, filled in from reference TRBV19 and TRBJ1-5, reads DGGITQSPKYLFRKEGQNVTLSCEQNLNHDAMYWYRQDPGQGLRLIYYSQIVNDFQKGDIAEGYSVSREKKESFPLTVTSAQKNPTAFYLCASTIRYNQPQHFGDGTRLSIL.

The CDR3 nucleotides read TGTGCCAGCAGCTCCGACCGTAATCAGCCCCAGCATTTT. Translated, it gives CASSSDRNQPQHF. The chain combines TRBV7-9 with TRBJ1-5; D is uncertain. Germline CDR1 SEHNR, CDR2 FQNEAQ (reference sequence). V gave up 4 bases and J gave up 4 bases, with 8 bases separating them. This CDR3 has 13 residues.

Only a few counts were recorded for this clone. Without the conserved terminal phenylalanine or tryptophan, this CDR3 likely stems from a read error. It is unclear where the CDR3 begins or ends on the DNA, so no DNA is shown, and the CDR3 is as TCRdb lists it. The CDR3 spells CASSEATL. The chain has TRBV2 and TRBJ2-7. CDR1 SNHLY and CDR2 FYNNEI come from the germline V gene. The CDR3 is made up of 8 amino acids, end residues included.

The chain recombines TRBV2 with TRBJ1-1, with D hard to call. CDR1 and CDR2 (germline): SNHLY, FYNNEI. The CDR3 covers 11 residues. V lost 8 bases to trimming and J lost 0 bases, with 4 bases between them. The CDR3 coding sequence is TGTGCCAGCTACATGAACACTGAAGCTTTCTTT. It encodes CASYMNTEAFF. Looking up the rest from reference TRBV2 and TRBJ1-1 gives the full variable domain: EPEVTQTPSHQVTQMGQEVILRCVPISNHLYFYWYRQILGQKVEFLVSFYNNEISEKSEIFDDQFSVERPDGSNFTLKIRSTKLEDSAMYFCASYMNTEAFFGQGTRLTVV.

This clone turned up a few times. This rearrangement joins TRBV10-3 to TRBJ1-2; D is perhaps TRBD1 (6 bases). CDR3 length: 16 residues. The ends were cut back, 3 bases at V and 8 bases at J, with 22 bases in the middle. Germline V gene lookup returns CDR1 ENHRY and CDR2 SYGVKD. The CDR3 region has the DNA TGTGCCATCAGTGAAGAGTACAGGGCCCTCTTGAAGGGCTACACCTTC. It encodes CAISEEYRALLKGYTF.

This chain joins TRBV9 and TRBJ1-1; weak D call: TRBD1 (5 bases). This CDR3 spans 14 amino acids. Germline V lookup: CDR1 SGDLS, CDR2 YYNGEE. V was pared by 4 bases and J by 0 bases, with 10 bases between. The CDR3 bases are TGTGCCAGCAGCCCGAGGACATTGAACACTGAAGCTTTCTTT. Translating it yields CASSPRTLNTEAFF.

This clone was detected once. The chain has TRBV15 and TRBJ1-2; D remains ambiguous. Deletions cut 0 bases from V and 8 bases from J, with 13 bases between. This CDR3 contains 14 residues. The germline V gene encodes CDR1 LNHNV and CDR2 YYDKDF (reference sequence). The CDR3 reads CATSRERGWYGYTF. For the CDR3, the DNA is TGTGCCACCAGCAGAGAACGTGGGTGGTACGGCTACACCTTC.

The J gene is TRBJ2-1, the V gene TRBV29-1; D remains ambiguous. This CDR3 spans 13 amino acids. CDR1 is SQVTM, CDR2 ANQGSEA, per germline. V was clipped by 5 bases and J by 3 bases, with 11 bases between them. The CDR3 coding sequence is TGCAGCGTTCAAGGCGGCATCTACAATGAGCAGTTCTTC. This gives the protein CSVQGGIYNEQFF.

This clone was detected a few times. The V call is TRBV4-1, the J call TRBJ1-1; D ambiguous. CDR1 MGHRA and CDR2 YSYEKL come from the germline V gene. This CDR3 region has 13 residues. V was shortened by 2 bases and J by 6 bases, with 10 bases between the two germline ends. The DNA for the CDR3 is TGCGCCAGCAGCCAACCCGCCGGGTCTGAAGCTTTCTTT. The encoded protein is CASSQPAGSEAFF.

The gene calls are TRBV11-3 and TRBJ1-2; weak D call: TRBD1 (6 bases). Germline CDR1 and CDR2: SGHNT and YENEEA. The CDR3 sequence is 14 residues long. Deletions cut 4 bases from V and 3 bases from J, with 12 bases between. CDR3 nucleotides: TGTGCCAGCAGCTCCCGGGGACATCACTATGGCTACACCTTC. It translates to CASSSRGHHYGYTF. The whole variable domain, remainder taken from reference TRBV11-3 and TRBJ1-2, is EAGVVQSPRYKIIEKKQPVAFWCNPISGHNTLYWYLQNLGQGPELLIRYENEEAVDDSQLPKDRFSAERLKGVDSTLKIQPAELGDSAVYLCASSSRGHHYGYTFGSGTRLTVV.

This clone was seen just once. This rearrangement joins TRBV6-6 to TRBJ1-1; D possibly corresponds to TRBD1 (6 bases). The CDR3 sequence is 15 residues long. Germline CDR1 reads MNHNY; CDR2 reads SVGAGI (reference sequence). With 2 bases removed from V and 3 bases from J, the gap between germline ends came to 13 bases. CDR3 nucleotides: TGTGCCAGCAGTTACGAGATGGGGGCGGACACTGAAGCTTTCTTT. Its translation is CASSYEMGADTEAFF.

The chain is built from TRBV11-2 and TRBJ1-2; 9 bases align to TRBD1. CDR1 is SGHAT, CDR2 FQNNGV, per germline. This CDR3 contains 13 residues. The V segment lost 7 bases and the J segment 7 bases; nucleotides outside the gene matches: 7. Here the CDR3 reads CASNLGTGSGYTF. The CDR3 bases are TGTGCCAGCAACCTCGGGACAGGGTCTGGCTACACCTTC.

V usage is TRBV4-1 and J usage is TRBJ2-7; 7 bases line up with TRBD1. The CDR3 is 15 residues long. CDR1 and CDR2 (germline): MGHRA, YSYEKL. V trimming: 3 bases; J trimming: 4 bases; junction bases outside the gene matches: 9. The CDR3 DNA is TGCGCCAGCAGCCAGGCGACAGGGCCCTTTTACGAGCAGTACTTC. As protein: CASSQATGPFYEQYF.